This T cell receptor (beta chain) was identified in a study of a mutant IDH1 vaccine in newly diagnosed glioma. The study, taken as a whole, reports: Changes in top peripheral clonotypes did not appear linked to pseudoprogression.

This clone was recorded once. Its antigen is not known. Sequencing was performed with immunoSEQ multiplex PCR; in TCRdb, only in-frame clones are kept and a portion is missing. Of tens of thousands of clones in the sample, over 80% are singletons; the top ten hold 2% to 2.5%. The time point here: week 35, safety follow-up. The vaccine gave 300 ug of a 20-mer mutant IDH1 peptide subcutaneously per dose. Per germline, CDR1 ENHRY and CDR2 SYGVKD. Trimming cost V 0 bases and J 1 base, with 1 base left between them. This CDR3 is built from 13 residues. The sequencing here drew on PBMCs, taken from a glioma patient whose treatment included an IDH1 peptide vaccine. V gene TRBV10-3 combines with J gene TRBJ1-3; D call uncertain. The TCR originated in a man between 50 and 59 years old with glioma. The CDR3 spells CAISESSGNTIYF. The CDR3 DNA sequence: TGTGCCATCAGTGAGTCTTCTGGAAACACCATATATTTT.